This T cell receptor (beta chain) derives from a study of OX40 agonist ivuxolimab in advanced cancers. Study as a whole: Patients were treated with ivuxolimab, an agonistic anti-OX40 (CD134) antibody. Participants could have had prior anti-PD-1, anti-PD-L1 or anti-CTLA-4 therapy, and 40% had some.

This clone was detected only a few times. V lost 5 bases, J lost 9 bases, and 12 bases stayed unmatched. CDR1 is GTSNPN, CDR2 SVGIG, per germline (reference sequence). The CDR3 is 15 residues long. Measured with immunoSEQ multiplex PCR; TCRdb has only the in-frame clones, and not every one. The data contain under 95,000 clones, 85% to 95% of them singletons. The receptor's source is an adult with an advanced solid tumor such as melanoma, head and neck, liver or kidney cancer. The sequencing used CD4+ or CD8+ T cells sorted from blood, collected in a trial of the OX40 agonist ivuxolimab. The chain carries TRBV30 and TRBJ2-7; 14 bases map to TRBD2. The CDR3 protein is CAWSGLGLAGAGQYF. DNA for the CDR3: TGTGCCTGGTCGGGCTTGGGACTAGCGGGAGCGGGGCAGTACTTC.